These 27 T cell receptor beta chains share one sample of origin, sequenced in a study of blood T cell repertoires in COVID-19. TCRdb's copy holds only in-frame clones and misses some; the assay was immunoSEQ multiplex PCR. The sample lists more than 250,000 clones; approximately 82% were seen once. Sequencing used PBMCs or T cells enriched from blood (not recorded which). These receptors came from a man aged 35-49 years who had been exposed to COVID-19.

The gene calls are TRBV5-1 and TRBJ1-1; D is unresolved. The CDR3 contains 13 residues. V was trimmed by 4 bases and J by 0 bases, leaving 7 bases between them. The V gene's germline CDR1 is SGHRS and CDR2 YFSETQ. CDR3: CASSLLLNTEAFF. CDR3 coding DNA: TGCGCCAGCAGCCTATTACTGAACACTGAAGCTTTCTTT.

This chain links TRBV12-5 with TRBJ1-5; TRBD1 might be the D (5 bases). The length of the CDR3 is 17 residues. V was pared by 2 bases and J by 6 bases, with 20 bases between. Germline V gives CDR1 LGHNT, CDR2 FRNRAP. In DNA, the CDR3 is TGTGCTAGTGGTTTGCTCCTCGGGGGGGATCGACGTCAGCCCCAGCATTTT. This sequence encodes CASGLLLGGDRRQPQHF.

The J gene is TRBJ2-7, the V gene TRBV19; TRBD2 is a possible D gene (6 bases). V was trimmed by 6 bases and J by 2 bases, leaving 23 bases between them. Germline V CDR1 and CDR2: LNHDA, SQIVND (reference sequence). The CDR3 length is 17 residues. This CDR3 is CASSPTRGTWITYEQYF. The DNA of the CDR3 is TGTGCCAGTAGCCCGACCCGAGGGACTTGGATCACCTACGAGCAGTACTTC. Full variable domain (outside the CDR3, taken from reference TRBV19 and TRBJ2-7): DGGITQSPKYLFRKEGQNVTLSCEQNLNHDAMYWYRQDPGQGLRLIYYSQIVNDFQKGDIAEGYSVSREKKESFPLTVTSAQKNPTAFYLCASSPTRGTWITYEQYFGPGTRLTVT.

The chain joins TRBV14 to TRBJ2-5; 12 nucleotides align to TRBD2. The CDR3 is 17 residues long. V lost 3 bases to trimming and J lost 5 bases; unmatched junction nucleotides: 10. CDR1 and CDR2 from the germline V gene are SGHDN and FVKESK. CDR3 region: CASSHWSTSGRIETQYF. The DNA for the CDR3 is TGTGCCAGCAGCCATTGGTCGACTAGCGGGAGAATCGAGACCCAGTACTTC.

The rearrangement joins TRBV3-1 (or the pseudogene TRBV3-2) to TRBJ2-7; 8 bases line up with TRBD1. V was pared by 6 bases and J by 6 bases, with 10 bases of the junction left unmatched. The germline gives CDR1 LGHDT, CDR2 YNNKEL (reference sequence). The CDR3 covers 14 residues. This CDR3 reads CASRPGTGVFEQYF. The CDR3, as DNA: TGTGCCAGCAGACCCGGGACAGGAGTTTTCGAGCAGTACTTC.

The count of this clone is one. The chain has TRBV6-2 or TRBV6-3 and TRBJ2-7; D is possibly TRBD2 (5 bases). Trimming stripped 2 bases from V and 3 bases from J, with 20 bases between. Germline V gene data show CDR1 as MNHEY and CDR2 as SVGEGT. The CDR3 is 17 residues long. In nucleotides, the CDR3 is TGTGCCAGCAGTTACGCTCTTCTACGTCTAGCCTTCTACGAGCAGTACTTC. Amino acid sequence: CASSYALLRLAFYEQYF.

The chain employs TRBV25-1 and TRBJ2-7; a possible D gene is TRBD1 (6 bases). CDR3 length: 15 residues. With 3 bases removed from V and 3 bases from J, the gap between germline ends came to 15 bases. Germline CDR1 and CDR2: MGHDK and SYGVNS. CDR3 sequence reads: CASSDPATRGYEQYF. The CDR3 bases are TGTGCCAGCAGTGATCCTGCAACCAGGGGCTACGAGCAGTACTTC.

V and J are TRBV6-5 and TRBJ1-1, with D uncertain. Germline loops: CDR1 MNHEY, CDR2 SVGAGI. Trimming left V 8 bases short and J 6 bases short, with 19 bases between. This CDR3 contains 14 residues. This chain's CDR3 is CASGRVQIPPEAFF. DNA of the CDR3: TGTGCCAGCGGGAGGGTACAGATACCCCCTGAAGCTTTCTTT.

In its sample, this clone was seen once. CDR3 loop: CASSESWIQYF. The CDR3 DNA reads as TGTGCCAGCAGCGAGTCGTGGATTCAGTACTTC. This chain joins TRBV6-6 and TRBJ2-4; D is ambiguous. Trimming cost V 6 bases and J 10 bases, with 10 bases left between them. Germline lookup yields CDR1 MNHNY and CDR2 SVGAGI (reference sequence). This CDR3 has 11 amino acids.

In this sample, this clone turned up a few times. The V call is TRBV19, the J call TRBJ2-1, with 9 bases matching TRBD2. V dropped 6 bases and J dropped 8; count of bases not matched to a gene: 8. CDR3 size: 14 residues. Germline-derived CDR1 and CDR2 are LNHDA and SQIVND (reference sequence). The CDR3 DNA reads TGTGCCAGTAGCGTCGCCAGCGGGAGGCATGAGCAGTTCTTC. This translates into CASSVASGRHEQFF.

The chain couples TRBV2 to TRBJ2-5, with a possible D match to TRBD2 (6 bases). This CDR3 comprises 15 residues. V was pared by 5 bases and J by 1 base, with 14 bases between. Germline V gene lookup returns CDR1 SNHLY and CDR2 FYNNEI. The DNA of the CDR3 is TGTGCCAGCAGTTCAAGACTAGGCACCCAAGAGACCCAGTACTTC. Translated, it gives CASSSRLGTQETQYF. Together with reference TRBV2 and TRBJ2-5, the CDR3 gives the full variable domain: EPEVTQTPSHQVTQMGQEVILRCVPISNHLYFYWYRQILGQKVEFLVSFYNNEISEKSEIFDDQFSVERPDGSNFTLKIRSTKLEDSAMYFCASSSRLGTQETQYFGPGTRLLVL.

The genes are TRBV18 and TRBJ1-2; D unclear. The CDR3 contains 14 residues. V lost 0 bases to trimming and J lost 3 bases, with 8 bases between them. The germline V gene encodes CDR1 KGHSH and CDR2 LQKENI. CDR3: CASSPPLLDYGYTF. The CDR3 coding sequence is TGTGCCAGCTCACCACCTTTATTAGACTATGGCTACACCTTC.

V and J are TRBV4-1 and TRBJ1-2, with a possible D match to TRBD1 (6 bases). Germline V gives CDR1 MGHRA, CDR2 YSYEKL. The CDR3 has 14 residues. V was pared by 1 base and J by 6 bases, with 12 bases between. Here the CDR3 reads CASSQALRGDGYTF. CDR3 bases: TGCGCCAGCAGCCAAGCCCTCAGGGGTGATGGCTACACCTTC.

The chain recombines TRBV28 with TRBJ2-7; 8 positions agree with TRBD1. Germline V gene data show CDR1 as MDHEN and CDR2 as SYDVKM. V gave up 5 bases and J gave up 5 bases; unmatched junction bases: 8. The length of the CDR3 is 14 residues. The CDR3 bases are TGTGCCAGCAGTAGGACAGGGTTATTGGACGAGCAGTACTTC. It is translated as CASSRTGLLDEQYF.

The V call is TRBV9, the J call TRBJ2-3; 8 bases agree with TRBD1. J lost 0 bases, V lost 4 bases, and 7 bases had no gene match. The germline gives CDR1 SGDLS, CDR2 YYNGEE. The CDR3 is 16 amino acids. The CDR3 DNA sequence: TGTGCCAGCAGCATCCAAGGACAGGGCAGCACAGATACGCAGTATTTT. It encodes CASSIQGQGSTDTQYF. Drawing the rest from reference TRBV9 and TRBJ2-3, the complete variable domain is DSGVTQTPKHLITATGQRVTLRCSPRSGDLSVYWYQQSLDQGLQFLIQYYNGEERAKGNILERFSAQQFPDLHSELNLSSLELGDSALYFCASSIQGQGSTDTQYFGPGTRLTVL.

The V call is TRBV10-3, the J call TRBJ2-7, with 8 bases identical to TRBD2. Germline CDR1 is ENHRY and CDR2 is SYGVKD. This CDR3 comprises 14 residues. V shed 6 bases, J shed 9 bases, and the junction held 13 bases outside the gene matches. DNA of the CDR3: TGTGCCATCAGAGACGGGACTAGTGGTTTTCTGCAGTACTTC. Protein: CAIRDGTSGFLQYF.

The chain has TRBV6-5 and TRBJ2-7, with 10 bases lining up with TRBD1. Trimming removed 0 bases from V and 4 bases from J; junction bases left unmatched: 6. The germline gives CDR1 MNHEY, CDR2 SVGAGI. The length of the CDR3 is 16 residues. The CDR3 DNA reads as TGTGCCAGCAGTTACTCGGGGACAGGGGCTTTATACGAGCAGTACTTC. Protein: CASSYSGTGALYEQYF.

This clone was recorded once. The chain couples TRBV5-4 to TRBJ2-6; no firm D call. Germline lookup yields CDR1 SGHNT and CDR2 YYREEE (reference sequence). This CDR3 has 15 residues. Trimming stripped 2 bases from V and 0 bases from J, with 6 bases between. This CDR3 is CASSFISSGANVLTF. The CDR3, as DNA: TGTGCCAGCAGCTTCATTAGCTCTGGGGCCAACGTCCTGACTTTC.

The CDR3 DNA sequence: TGTGCCAGCAGCCTTGGACTAGCGGGAGTTGGGGAGCAGTTCTTC. Translated, it gives CASSLGLAGVGEQFF. The J gene is TRBJ2-1, the V gene TRBV14, with TRBD2 matching over 13 bases. This CDR3 has 15 residues. Germline V lookup: CDR1 SGHDN, CDR2 FVKESK. The trim removed 4 bases at V and 10 bases at J, leaving 7 bases unmatched.

This clone was counted between two and nine times. The V gene is TRBV30, the J gene TRBJ1-4; D might be TRBD1 (5 bases). The V and J ends lost 1 base and 8 bases respectively, with 14 bases between them. This CDR3 is built from 14 residues. Germline assignment: CDR1 GTSNPN and CDR2 SVGIG (reference sequence). The CDR3 spells CAWSAIGSGEKLFF. The CDR3 DNA reads TGTGCCTGGAGTGCCATAGGATCAGGGGAAAAACTGTTTTTT.

The chain links TRBV5-6 to TRBJ1-2, with D perhaps TRBD1 (5 bases). Trimming cost V 0 bases and J 6 bases, with 9 bases left between them. This CDR3 is 13 amino acids long. Germline V gene data show CDR1 as SGHDT and CDR2 as YYEEEE. The chain's CDR3 is CASSLAGEHGYTF. The CDR3 DNA reads as TGTGCCAGCAGCTTGGCGGGGGAGCATGGCTACACCTTC.

This rearrangement joins TRBV3-1 (or the pseudogene TRBV3-2) to TRBJ2-3; 10 nucleotides agree with TRBD2. The CDR3 extends over 16 amino acids. The V and J ends lost 1 base and 2 bases, in that order; junction bases with no gene match: 3. Germline V gene data show CDR1 as LGHDT and CDR2 as YNNKEL (reference sequence). CDR3 residues: CASSQGTSGNTDTQYF. Here the CDR3 DNA reads TGTGCCAGCAGCCAAGGTACTAGCGGGAACACAGATACGCAGTATTTT.

The chain uses TRBV6-1 and TRBJ1-2; no reliable D call. Trimming left V 0 bases short and J 1 base short, with 9 bases between. The CDR3 consists of 15 residues. The germline gives CDR1 MNHNS, CDR2 SASEGT. The CDR3 DNA reads as TGTGCCAGCAGTGAAGCGGCGGGCCTTAACTATGGCTACACCTTC. It encodes CASSEAAGLNYGYTF.

This chain uses TRBV9 with TRBJ2-5, with a tentative D call TRBD1 (5 bases). Germline lookup yields CDR1 SGDLS and CDR2 YYNGEE. The CDR3 covers 15 residues. V dropped 0 bases and J dropped 5 bases, with 14 bases sitting between them. CDR3: CASSVGTSLEETQYF. CDR3 sequence (DNA): TGTGCCAGCAGCGTAGGGACAAGCTTGGAGGAGACCCAGTACTTC. Combining the CDR3 with reference TRBV9 and TRBJ2-5 gives the whole variable domain DSGVTQTPKHLITATGQRVTLRCSPRSGDLSVYWYQQSLDQGLQFLIQYYNGEERAKGNILERFSAQQFPDLHSELNLSSLELGDSALYFCASSVGTSLEETQYFGPGTRLLVL.

The chain is built from TRBV21-1 and TRBJ1-2; the D call in the table, TRBD1, was not verified against the DNA. TRBV21-1 is a pseudogene. The CDR3 is 17 amino acids. CDR3 amino acids: CASSLFPQTGDIYGYTF. In nucleotides, the CDR3 is TGTGCCAGCAGTCTATTTCCCCAAACAGGGGACATCTATGGCTACACCTTC.

The V call is TRBV27, the J call TRBJ2-1; 12 bases fit TRBD2. The CDR3 is 20 amino acids. V shed 5 bases, J shed 9 bases, and the junction held 23 bases outside the gene matches. Germline-derived CDR1 and CDR2 are MNHEY and SMNVEV (reference sequence). The CDR3 spells CASSTKYPSPSGRDLGEQFF. The CDR3, as DNA: TGTGCCAGCAGTACAAAATACCCGAGTCCTAGCGGGAGGGATTTGGGTGAGCAGTTCTTC.

The chain is built from TRBV7-6 and TRBJ2-3; D is perhaps TRBD2 (5 bases). CDR1 is SGHVS and CDR2 is FNYEAQ in the germline V gene. This CDR3 spans 15 amino acids. The V and J ends lost 1 base and 5 bases respectively, with 13 bases between them. CDR3 in amino acids: CASSLGGGSGDTQYF. The DNA for the CDR3 is TGTGCCAGCAGCTTAGGAGGTGGGAGTGGAGATACGCAGTATTTT.